This T cell receptor (beta chain) comes out of a study of blood T cell repertoires in COVID-19. Profiling relied on immunoSEQ multiplex PCR, and the TCRdb table lists in-frame clones only, not all of them. The sample lists about 300,000 clones; about nine tenths were seen once. The CDR3 contains 16 residues. The V gene's germline CDR1 is MGHRA and CDR2 YSYEKL. Trimming removed 3 bases at V and 0 bases at J, with 15 bases between. The clonotype originates from a woman aged 25 to 39 who had recovered from COVID-19. V and J are TRBV4-1 and TRBJ2-7; weak D call: TRBD1 (6 bases). What was sequenced was peripheral blood. This CDR3 reads CASSHHRVQNSYEQYF. The CDR3 coding sequence is TGCGCCAGCAGCCACCACAGGGTACAGAACTCCTACGAGCAGTACTTC.